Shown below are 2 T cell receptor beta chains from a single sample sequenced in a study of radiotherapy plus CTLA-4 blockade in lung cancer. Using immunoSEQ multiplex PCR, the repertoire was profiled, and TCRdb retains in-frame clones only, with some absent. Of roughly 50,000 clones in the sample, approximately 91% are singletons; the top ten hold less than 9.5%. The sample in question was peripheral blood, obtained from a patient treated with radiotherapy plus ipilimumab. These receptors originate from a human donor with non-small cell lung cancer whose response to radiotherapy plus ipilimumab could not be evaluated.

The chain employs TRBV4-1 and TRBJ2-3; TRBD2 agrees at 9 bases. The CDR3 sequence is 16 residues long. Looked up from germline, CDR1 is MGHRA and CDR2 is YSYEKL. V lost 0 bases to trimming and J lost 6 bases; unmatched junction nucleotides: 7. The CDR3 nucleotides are TGCGCCAGCAGCCAAGATCGCGGGAGGGCCTCGGATACGCAGTATTTT. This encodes CASSQDRGRASDTQYF.

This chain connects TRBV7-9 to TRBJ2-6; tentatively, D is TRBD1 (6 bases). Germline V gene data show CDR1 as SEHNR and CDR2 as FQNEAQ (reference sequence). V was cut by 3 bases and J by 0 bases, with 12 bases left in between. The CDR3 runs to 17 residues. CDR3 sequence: CASSFLTGPSGANVLTF. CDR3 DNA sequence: TGTGCCAGCAGCTTTTTGACAGGCCCCTCTGGGGCCAACGTCCTGACTTTC. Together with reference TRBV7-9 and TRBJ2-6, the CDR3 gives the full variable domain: DTGVSQNPRHKITKRGQNVTFRCDPISEHNRLYWYRQTLGQGPEFLTYFQNEAQLEKSRLLSDRFSAERPKGSFSTLEIQRTEQGDSAMYLCASSFLTGPSGANVLTFGAGSRLTVL.